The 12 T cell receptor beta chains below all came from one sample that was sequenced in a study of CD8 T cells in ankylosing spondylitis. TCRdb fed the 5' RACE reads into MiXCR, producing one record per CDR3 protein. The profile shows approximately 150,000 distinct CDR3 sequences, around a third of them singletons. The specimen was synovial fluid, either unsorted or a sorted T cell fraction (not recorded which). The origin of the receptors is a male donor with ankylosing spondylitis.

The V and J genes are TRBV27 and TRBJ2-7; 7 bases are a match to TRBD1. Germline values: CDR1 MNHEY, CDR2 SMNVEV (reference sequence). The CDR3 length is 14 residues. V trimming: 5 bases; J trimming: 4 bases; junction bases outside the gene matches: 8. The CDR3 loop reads CASSPRDRKYEQYF. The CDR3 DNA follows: TGTGCCAGCAGTCCCCGGGACAGAAAATACGAGCAGTACTTC.

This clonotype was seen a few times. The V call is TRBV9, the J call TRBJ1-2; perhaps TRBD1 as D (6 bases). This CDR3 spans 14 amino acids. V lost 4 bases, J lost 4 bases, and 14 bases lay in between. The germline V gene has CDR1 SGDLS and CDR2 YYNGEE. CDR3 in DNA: TGTGCCAGCAGCCTCTCCAGGGGCACCTATGGCTACACCTTC. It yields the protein CASSLSRGTYGYTF.

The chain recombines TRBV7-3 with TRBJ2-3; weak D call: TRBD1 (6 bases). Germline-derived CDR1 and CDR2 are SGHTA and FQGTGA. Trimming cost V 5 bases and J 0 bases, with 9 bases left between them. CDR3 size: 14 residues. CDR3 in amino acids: CASSPGHSTDTQYF. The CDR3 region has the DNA TGTGCCAGCAGCCCGGGACACAGCACAGATACGCAGTATTTT.

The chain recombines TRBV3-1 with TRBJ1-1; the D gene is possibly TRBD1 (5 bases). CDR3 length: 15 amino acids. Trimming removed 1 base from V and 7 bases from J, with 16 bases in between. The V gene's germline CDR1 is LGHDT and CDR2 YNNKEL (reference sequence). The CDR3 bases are TGTGCCAGCAGCCAAGCCCCGGGGGGACGGGGTGAAGCTTTCTTT. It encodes CASSQAPGGRGEAFF.

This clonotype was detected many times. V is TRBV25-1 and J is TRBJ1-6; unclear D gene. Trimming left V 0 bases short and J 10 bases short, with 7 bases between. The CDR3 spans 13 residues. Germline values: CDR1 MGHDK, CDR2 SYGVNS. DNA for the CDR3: TGTGCCAGCAGTGAATATATTGGCTCACCCCTCCACTTT. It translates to CASSEYIGSPLHF.

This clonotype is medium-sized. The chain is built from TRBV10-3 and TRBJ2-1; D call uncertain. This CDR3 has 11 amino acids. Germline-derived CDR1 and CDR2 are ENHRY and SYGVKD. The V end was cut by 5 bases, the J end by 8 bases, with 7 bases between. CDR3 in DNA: TGTGCCATCAGTACTGGGGATGAGCAGTTCTTC. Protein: CAISTGDEQFF.

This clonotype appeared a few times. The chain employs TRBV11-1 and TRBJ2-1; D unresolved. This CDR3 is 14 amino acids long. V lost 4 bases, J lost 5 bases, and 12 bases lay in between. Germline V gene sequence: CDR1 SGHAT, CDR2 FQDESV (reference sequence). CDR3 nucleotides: TGTGCCAGCAGCTCAGCAGGTTATAACAATGAGCAGTTCTTC. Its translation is CASSSAGYNNEQFF.

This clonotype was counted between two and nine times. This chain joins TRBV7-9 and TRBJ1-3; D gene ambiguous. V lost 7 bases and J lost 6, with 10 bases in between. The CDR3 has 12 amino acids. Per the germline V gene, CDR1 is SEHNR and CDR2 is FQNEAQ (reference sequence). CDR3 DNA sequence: TGTGCCAGCACGGCAGTGGAAAACACCATATATTTT. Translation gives CASTAVENTIYF.

The CDR3 is CASSYLDRANTEAFF. CDR3 coding DNA: TGTGCCAGCAGCTACCTGGACAGGGCGAACACTGAAGCTTTCTTT. The chain has TRBV12-3 or TRBV12-4 and TRBJ1-1, with TRBD1 matching over 8 bases. This CDR3 spans 15 amino acids. J lost 1 base, V lost 6 bases, and 7 bases had no gene match.

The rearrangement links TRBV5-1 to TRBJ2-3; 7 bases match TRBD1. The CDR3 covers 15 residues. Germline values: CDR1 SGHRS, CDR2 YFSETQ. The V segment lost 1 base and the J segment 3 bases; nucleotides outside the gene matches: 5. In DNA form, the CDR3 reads TGCGCCAGCAGCTTGACCGGGACAGATACAGATACGCAGTATTTT. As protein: CASSLTGTDTDTQYF.

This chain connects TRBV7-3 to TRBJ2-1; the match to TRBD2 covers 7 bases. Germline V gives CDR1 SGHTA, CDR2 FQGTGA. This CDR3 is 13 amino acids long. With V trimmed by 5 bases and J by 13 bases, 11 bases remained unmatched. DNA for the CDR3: TGTGCCAGCAGCCCACCCAGCGGGGACGCACAGTTCTTC. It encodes CASSPPSGDAQFF.

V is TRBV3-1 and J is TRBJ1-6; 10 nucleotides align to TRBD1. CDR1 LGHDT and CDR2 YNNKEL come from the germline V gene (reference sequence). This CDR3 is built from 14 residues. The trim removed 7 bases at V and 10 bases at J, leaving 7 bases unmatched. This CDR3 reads CASTLGTGESPLHF. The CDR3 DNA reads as TGTGCCAGCACACTTGGGACAGGGGAGTCACCCCTCCACTTT.